This T cell receptor (beta chain) emerged from a study of cytomegalovirus exposure and HLA in healthy donors. Germline lookup yields CDR1 PRHDT and CDR2 FYEKMQ (reference sequence). This CDR3 contains 12 residues. The germline V and J ends were trimmed by 4 bases and 8 bases, with 11 bases remaining between them. Study-wide results and caveats: Three chains linked to CMV were shown in vitro to be specific for CMV antigens. Earlier findings revealed that most TCR beta V segments proved productive either about 87% or about 30% of the time. There were 150 to 200 TCR beta chains listed as cytomegalovirus-associated.

Turning to this clone: The antigen remains unidentified.

The PCR employed 60 Vbeta primers together with 13 Jbeta primers. Only in-frame clones appear in the TCRdb table, and some are missing; sequencing was by immunoSEQ multiplex PCR. The sample records about 160,000 clones, approximately 81% being singletons. The TCR originated in a young man in good health and CMV-seropositive. The genes are TRBV13 and TRBJ1-2; D call uncertain. Sequencing input: PBMCs. DNA for the CDR3: TGTGCCAGCAGCTCGACGGAGGACGGCTACACCTTC. Its translation: CASSSTEDGYTF.